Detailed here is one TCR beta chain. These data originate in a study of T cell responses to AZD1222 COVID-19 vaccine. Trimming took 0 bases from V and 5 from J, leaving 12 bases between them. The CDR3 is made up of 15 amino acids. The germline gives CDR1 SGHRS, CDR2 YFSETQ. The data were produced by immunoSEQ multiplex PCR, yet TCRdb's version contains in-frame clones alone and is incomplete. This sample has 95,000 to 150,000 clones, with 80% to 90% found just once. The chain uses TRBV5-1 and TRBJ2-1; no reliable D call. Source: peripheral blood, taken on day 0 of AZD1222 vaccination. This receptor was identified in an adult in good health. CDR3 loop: CASSLGTTRHNEQFF. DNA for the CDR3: TGCGCCAGCAGCTTGGGAACGACGAGGCACAATGAGCAGTTCTTC.